This paragraph reports one T cell receptor (beta chain). The antigen remains undetermined. The data originate from a study of vaccination effects on CD4 cells after COVID-19. Study context: It was two doses of either the BNT162b2 or mRNA-1273 vaccine that participants received.

Viral peptide pool expansion of antigen-specific CD4+ T cells preceded sequencing in the ViraFEST assay. Upon completion of 10 days in culture, CD4+ T cells were isolated. Nucleocapsid antibodies stayed negative before and after vaccination, showing no earlier SARS-CoV-2 infection. Researchers reported culturing two million PBMC in each well, adding about 11 IU/ml IL-2 and roughly 10 ug/ml peptides. The protocol was immunoSEQ multiplex PCR, while the TCRdb copy is restricted to in-frame clones and leaves out a portion. The repertoire holds fewer than 25,000 clones, approximately 70% seen once, with around 12% in the top ten. This clonotype was sampled from a human donor who received a COVID-19 vaccine. This specimen consisted of CD4+ T cells from PBMCs cultured with HCoV-OC43 spike peptides, obtained before COVID-19 vaccination. Subset of the sample: HCoV-OC43 spike overlapping peptide pool stimulation.

The CDR3 sequence is CASTGTSGSYEQYF. The CDR3 coding sequence is TGTGCCAGCACCGGGACTAGCGGTTCCTACGAGCAGTACTTC. V is TRBV6-5 and J is TRBJ2-7; 11 bases map to TRBD2. Losses at the gene ends were 7 bases for V and 1 base for J; bases not matched to a gene: 3. The CDR3 runs 14 residues. The germline CDR1 and CDR2 sequences are MNHEY and SVGAGI.